This TCR beta chain was sequenced for a study of blood T cell repertoires in COVID-19 (dated by TCRdb to between 2020 and 2021). Regarding the complete study: Collaborator samples came from the United States, Italy and Spain and covered acute and convalescent phases of COVID-19. Nearly every sample came with metadata listing a de-identified subject ID, COVID-19 status, age in years and sex. The prospective study material was composed of cDNA or gDNA derived from T cells, B-cell-depleted T cells, or PBMCs. Where available, HLA class I and class II types were obtained from metadata supplied by the sample provider rather than from assay-based typing. Samples came from the ongoing ImmuneRACE study (first 160 participants) plus 1,254 subjects from 6 global collaborators. Deeply sampled blood TCRbeta repertoires from subjects exposed to, actively infected with, or recovered from COVID-19 were included in the dataset. The repertoires were released in a freely available public database intended as a resource for research on the immune response to SARS-CoV-2. The full study reports these points: The amount of clinical and demographic metadata varied by source and participant and was provided uncurated.

TCRbeta CDR3 regions were amplified from genomic DNA using the immunoSEQ Assay, a bias-controlled multiplex PCR. The published analysis was carried out like this. The number of nucleated cells in each sample was estimated from the amplification of reference gene primers within the assay. To quantify the absolute abundance of each unique TCRbeta CDR3 rearrangement, sequence reads were collapsed and filtered. For each sample, productive Simpson clonality was calculated as the square root of Simpson's diversity index over productive rearrangements. This immuneACCESS table, as held by TCRdb, lists in-frame sequences with V and J called but not all clones. Of the missing ones, under half trace to an unresolved V gene in checked studies; the others have no known cause. The V and J calls and clone size were taken over from that table, and D and trimming were inferred from the DNA. This sample lists about 58,000 clones; about 80% were detected once. The top ten clonotypes cover 8% to 10% of the sample.

As to this clone: Its antigen target is currently unknown. No much larger clone exists at a distance of one base, and base qualities are not known.

In Seattle, one collaborating source enrolled patients while the infection was active and tracked those patients longitudinally over the course of disease. Whole blood was collected in K2EDTA tubes by collaborating institutions according to the institutions' own protocols. For TCRbeta analysis, collaborators shipped samples as frozen whole blood, isolated PBMCs, or DNA extracted from either of those sample types. Here V drops 5 bases and J drops 5 bases, and the junction holds 10 bases not matched to any gene. The CDR3 goes from the cysteine to the phenylalanine over 15 residues. Of all the DNA, just the CDR3 is kept, 45 bases in frame from base 1. According to the germline V gene, CDR1 reads SGHVS and CDR2 reads FNYEAQ.

Specimen: peripheral blood. This receptor was taken from an elderly man with COVID-19, enrolled during active disease. The chain is encoded by TRBV7-6 joined to TRBJ1-2; the central 8 bases match TRBD1. The CDR3 reads as follows: CASSPNRGELYGYTF. The sequenced DNA: TGTGCCAGCAGCCCTAACAGGGGGGAGCTTTATGGCTACACCTTC. With the rest looked up from the reference TRBV7-6 and TRBJ1-2 genes rather than sequenced, the full variable domain is GAGVSQSPRYKVTKRGQDVALRCDPISGHVSLYWYRQALGQGPEFLTYFNYEAQQDKSGLPNDRFSAERPEGSISTLTIQRTEQRDSAMYRCASSPNRGELYGYTFGSGTRLTVV.